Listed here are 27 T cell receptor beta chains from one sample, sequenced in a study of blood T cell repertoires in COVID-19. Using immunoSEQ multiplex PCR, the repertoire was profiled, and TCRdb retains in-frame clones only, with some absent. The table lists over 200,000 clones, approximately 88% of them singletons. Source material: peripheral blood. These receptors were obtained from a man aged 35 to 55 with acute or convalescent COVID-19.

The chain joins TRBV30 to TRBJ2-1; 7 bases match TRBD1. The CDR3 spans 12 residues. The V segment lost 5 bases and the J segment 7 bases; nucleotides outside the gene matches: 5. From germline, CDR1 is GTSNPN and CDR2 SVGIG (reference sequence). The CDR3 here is CAWARGHNEQFF. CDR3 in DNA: TGTGCCTGGGCAAGGGGGCATAATGAGCAGTTCTTC.

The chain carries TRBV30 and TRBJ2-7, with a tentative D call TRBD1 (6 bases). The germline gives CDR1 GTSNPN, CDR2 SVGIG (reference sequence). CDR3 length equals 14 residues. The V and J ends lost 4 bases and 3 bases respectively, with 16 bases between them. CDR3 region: CAWNLPGHIYEQYF. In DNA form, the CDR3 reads TGTGCCTGGAATCTTCCGGGACACATCTACGAGCAGTACTTC.

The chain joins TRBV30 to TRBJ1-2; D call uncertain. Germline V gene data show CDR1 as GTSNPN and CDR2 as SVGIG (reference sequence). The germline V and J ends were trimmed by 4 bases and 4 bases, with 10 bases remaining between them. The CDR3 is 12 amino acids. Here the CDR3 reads CAWTLNSYGYTF. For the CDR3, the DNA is TGTGCCTGGACGCTGAACAGCTATGGCTACACCTTC.

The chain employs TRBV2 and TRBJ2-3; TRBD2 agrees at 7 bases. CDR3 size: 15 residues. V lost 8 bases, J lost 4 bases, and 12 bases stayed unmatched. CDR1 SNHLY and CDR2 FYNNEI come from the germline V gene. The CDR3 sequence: CASRSGEGLPDTQYF. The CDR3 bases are TGTGCCAGCCGTTCGGGGGAGGGCCTCCCAGATACGCAGTATTTT. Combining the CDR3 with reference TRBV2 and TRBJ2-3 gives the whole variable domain EPEVTQTPSHQVTQMGQEVILRCVPISNHLYFYWYRQILGQKVEFLVSFYNNEISEKSEIFDDQFSVERPDGSNFTLKIRSTKLEDSAMYFCASRSGEGLPDTQYFGPGTRLTVL.

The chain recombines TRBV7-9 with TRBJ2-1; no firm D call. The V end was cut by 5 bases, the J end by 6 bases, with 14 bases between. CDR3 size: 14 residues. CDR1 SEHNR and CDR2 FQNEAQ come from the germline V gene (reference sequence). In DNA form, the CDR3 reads TGTGCCAGCAGCCCGAGTCTAACTTCCAATGAGCAGTTCTTC. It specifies CASSPSLTSNEQFF.

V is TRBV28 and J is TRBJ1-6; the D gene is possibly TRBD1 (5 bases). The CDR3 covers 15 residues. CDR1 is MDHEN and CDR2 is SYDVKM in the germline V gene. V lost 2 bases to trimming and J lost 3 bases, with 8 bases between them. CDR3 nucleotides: TGTGCCAGCAGTTTAGGGGGGATCTATAATTCACCCCTCCACTTT. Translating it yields CASSLGGIYNSPLHF.

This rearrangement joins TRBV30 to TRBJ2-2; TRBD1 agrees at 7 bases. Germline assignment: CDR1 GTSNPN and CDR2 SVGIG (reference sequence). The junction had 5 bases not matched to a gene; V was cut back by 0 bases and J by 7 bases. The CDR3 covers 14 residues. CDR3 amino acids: CAWSVMTGNGELFF. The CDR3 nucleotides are TGTGCCTGGAGTGTGATGACAGGGAACGGGGAGCTGTTTTTT. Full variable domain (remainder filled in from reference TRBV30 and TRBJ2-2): SQTIHQWPATLVQPVGSPLSLECTVEGTSNPNLYWYRQAAGRGLQLLFYSVGIGQISSEVPQNLSASRPQDRQFILSSKKLLLSDSGFYLCAWSVMTGNGELFFGEGSRLTVL.

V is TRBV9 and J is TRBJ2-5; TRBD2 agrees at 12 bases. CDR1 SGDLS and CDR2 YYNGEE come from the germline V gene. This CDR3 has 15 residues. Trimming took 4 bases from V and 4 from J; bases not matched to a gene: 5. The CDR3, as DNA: TGTGCCAGCAGCCCGACTAGCGGGAGTCGAGAGACCCAGTACTTC. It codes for CASSPTSGSRETQYF.

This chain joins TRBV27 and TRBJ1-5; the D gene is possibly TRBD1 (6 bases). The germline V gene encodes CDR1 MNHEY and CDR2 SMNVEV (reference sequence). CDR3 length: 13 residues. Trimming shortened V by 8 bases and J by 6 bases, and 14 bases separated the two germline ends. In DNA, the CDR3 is TGTGCCAGCGGGGGGGGGCCAAGTCAGCCCCAGCATTTT. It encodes CASGGGPSQPQHF.

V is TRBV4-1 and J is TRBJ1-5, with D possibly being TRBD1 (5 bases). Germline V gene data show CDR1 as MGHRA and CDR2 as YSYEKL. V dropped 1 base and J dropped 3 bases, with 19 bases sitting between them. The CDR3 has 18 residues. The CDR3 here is CASSQGGASSAYNQPQHF. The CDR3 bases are TGCGCCAGCAGCCAAGGCGGGGCCAGTTCTGCCTACAATCAGCCCCAGCATTTT.

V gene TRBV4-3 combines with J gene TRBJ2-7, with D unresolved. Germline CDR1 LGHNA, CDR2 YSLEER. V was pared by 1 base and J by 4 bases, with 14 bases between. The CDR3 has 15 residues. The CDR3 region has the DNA TGCGCCAGCAGCCAAGCGCTGAACACAGAGTACGAGCAGTACTTC. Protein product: CASSQALNTEYEQYF.

The CDR3 sequence is CASSLRQSYGYTF. The DNA of the CDR3 is TGTGCCAGCAGCTTAAGACAGTCCTATGGCTACACCTTC. This rearrangement joins TRBV5-8 to TRBJ1-2; a weak D match, TRBD1 (5 bases). Trimming pared 2 bases from V and 4 bases from J, leaving 9 bases between. This CDR3 spans 13 amino acids. Germline V gives CDR1 SGHTS, CDR2 YDEGEE.

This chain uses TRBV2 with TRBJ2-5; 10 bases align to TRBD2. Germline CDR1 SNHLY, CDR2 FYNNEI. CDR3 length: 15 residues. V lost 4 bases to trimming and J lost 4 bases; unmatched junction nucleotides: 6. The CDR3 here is CASSAEGLALETQYF. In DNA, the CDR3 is TGTGCCAGCAGTGCGGAGGGACTAGCGTTAGAGACCCAGTACTTC.

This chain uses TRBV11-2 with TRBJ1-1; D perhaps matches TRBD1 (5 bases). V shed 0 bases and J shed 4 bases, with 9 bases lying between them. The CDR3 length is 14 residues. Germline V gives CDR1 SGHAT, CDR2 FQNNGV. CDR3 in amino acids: CASSLERGSTEAFF. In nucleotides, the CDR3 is TGTGCCAGCAGCTTAGAGCGGGGGAGCACTGAAGCTTTCTTT.

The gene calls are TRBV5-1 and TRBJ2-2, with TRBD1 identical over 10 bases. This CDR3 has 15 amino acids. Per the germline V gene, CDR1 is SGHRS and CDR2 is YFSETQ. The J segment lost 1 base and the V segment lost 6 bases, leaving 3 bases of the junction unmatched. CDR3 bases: TGCGCCAGCAACCGGGACAGGGGGAACACCGGGGAGCTGTTTTTT. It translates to CASNRDRGNTGELFF.

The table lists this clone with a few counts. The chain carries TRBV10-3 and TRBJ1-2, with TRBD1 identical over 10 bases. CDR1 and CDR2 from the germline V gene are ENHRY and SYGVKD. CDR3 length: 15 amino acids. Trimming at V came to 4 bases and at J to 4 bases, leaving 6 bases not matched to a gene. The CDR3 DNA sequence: TGTGCCATCAGTGGCGGGACAGGGGTATCCTATGGCTACACCTTC. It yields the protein CAISGGTGVSYGYTF.

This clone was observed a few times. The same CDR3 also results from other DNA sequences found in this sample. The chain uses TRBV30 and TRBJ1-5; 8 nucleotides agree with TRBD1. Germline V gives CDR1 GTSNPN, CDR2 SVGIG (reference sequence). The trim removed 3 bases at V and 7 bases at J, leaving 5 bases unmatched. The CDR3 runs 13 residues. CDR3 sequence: CAWSRGRGQPQHF. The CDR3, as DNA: TGTGCCTGGAGCAGGGGGCGCGGGCAGCCCCAGCATTTT.

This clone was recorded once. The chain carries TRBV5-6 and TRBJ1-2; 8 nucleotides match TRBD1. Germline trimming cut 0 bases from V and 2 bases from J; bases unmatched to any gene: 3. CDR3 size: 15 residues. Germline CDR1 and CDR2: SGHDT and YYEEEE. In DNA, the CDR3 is TGTGCCAGCAGCTTGGTGACAGGGGTAAACTATGGCTACACCTTC. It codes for CASSLVTGVNYGYTF.

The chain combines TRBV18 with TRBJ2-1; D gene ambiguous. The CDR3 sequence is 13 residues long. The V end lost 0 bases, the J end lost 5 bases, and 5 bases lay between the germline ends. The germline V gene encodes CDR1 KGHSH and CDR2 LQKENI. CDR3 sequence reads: CASSPPLDNEQFF. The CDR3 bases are TGTGCCAGCTCACCACCACTGGACAATGAGCAGTTCTTC.

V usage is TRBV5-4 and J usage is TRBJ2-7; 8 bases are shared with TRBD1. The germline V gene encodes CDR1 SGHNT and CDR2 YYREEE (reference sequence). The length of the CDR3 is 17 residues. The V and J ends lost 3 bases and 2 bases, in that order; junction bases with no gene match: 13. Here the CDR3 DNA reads TGTGCCAGCAGCTCGGGACAGGCCACTTCTAGGGCCTACGAGCAGTACTTC. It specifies CASSSGQATSRAYEQYF. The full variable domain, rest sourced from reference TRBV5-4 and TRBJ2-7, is ETGVTQSPTHLIKTRGQQVTLRCSSQSGHNTVSWYQQALGQGPQFIFQYYREEENGRGNFPPRFSGLQFPNYSSELNVNALELDDSALYLCASSSGQATSRAYEQYFGPGTRLTVT.

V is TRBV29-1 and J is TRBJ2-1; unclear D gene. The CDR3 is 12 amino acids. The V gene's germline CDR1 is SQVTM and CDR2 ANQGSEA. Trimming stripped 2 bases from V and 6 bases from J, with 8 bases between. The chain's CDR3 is CSVELQVNEQFF. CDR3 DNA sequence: TGCAGCGTTGAACTTCAGGTCAATGAGCAGTTCTTC.

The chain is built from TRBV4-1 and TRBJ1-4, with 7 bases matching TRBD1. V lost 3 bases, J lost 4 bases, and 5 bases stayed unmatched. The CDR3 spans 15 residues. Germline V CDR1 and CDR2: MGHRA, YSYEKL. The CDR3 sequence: CASSHMGTDNEKLFF. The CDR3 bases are TGCGCCAGCAGCCATATGGGGACAGATAATGAAAAACTGTTTTTT.

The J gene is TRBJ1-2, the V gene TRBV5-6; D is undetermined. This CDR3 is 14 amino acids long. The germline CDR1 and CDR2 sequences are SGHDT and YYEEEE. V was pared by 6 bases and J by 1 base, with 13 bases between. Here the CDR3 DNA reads TGTGCCAGCACCGAGGCGGTTCATAACTATGGCTACACCTTC. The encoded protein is CASTEAVHNYGYTF.

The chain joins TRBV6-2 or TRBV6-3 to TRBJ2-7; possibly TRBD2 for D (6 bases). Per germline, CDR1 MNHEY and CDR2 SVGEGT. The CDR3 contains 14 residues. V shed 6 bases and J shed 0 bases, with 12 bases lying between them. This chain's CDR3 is CASSIGDFSYEQYF. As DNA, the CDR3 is TGTGCCAGCAGCATTGGGGACTTCTCCTACGAGCAGTACTTC.

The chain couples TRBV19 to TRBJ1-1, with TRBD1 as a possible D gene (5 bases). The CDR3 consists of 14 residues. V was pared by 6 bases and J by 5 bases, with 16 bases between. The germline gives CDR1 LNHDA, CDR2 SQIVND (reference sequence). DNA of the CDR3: TGTGCCAGTAGCACGGGGCCCGGGGGGACTGAAGCTTTCTTT. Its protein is CASSTGPGGTEAFF.

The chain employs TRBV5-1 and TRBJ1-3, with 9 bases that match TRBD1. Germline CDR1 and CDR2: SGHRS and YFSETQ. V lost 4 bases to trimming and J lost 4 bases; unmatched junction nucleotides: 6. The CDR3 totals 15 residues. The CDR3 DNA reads TGCGCCAGCAGCGACAGGGGGTCGGGGGGAAACACCATATATTTT. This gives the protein CASSDRGSGGNTIYF.

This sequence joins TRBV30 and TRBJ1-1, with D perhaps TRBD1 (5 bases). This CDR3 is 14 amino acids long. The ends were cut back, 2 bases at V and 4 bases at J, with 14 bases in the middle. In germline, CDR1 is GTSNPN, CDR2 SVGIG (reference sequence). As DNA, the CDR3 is TGTGCCTGGAGTCTTAGGGGCCGGCTCACTGAAGCTTTCTTT. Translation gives CAWSLRGRLTEAFF.